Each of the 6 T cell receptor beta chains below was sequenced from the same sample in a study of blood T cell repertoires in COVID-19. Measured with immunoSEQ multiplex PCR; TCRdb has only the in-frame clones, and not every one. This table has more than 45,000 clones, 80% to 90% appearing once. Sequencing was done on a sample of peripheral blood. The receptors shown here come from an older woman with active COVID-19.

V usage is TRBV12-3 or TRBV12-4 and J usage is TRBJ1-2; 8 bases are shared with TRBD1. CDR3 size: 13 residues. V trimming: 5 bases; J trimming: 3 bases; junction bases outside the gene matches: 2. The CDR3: CASSKTGDYGYTF. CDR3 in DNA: TGTGCCAGCAGTAAGACAGGGGACTATGGCTACACCTTC.

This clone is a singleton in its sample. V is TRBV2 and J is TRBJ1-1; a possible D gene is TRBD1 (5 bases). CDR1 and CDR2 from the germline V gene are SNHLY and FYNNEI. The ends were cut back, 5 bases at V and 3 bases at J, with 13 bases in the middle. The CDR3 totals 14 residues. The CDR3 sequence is CASSRDGGDTEAFF. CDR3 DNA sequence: TGTGCCAGCAGTAGGGACGGGGGGGACACTGAAGCTTTCTTT.

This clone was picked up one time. The CDR3 DNA sequence: TGTGCCAGCTCACCACCGGCTAGCGTGGAGAATGAGCAGTTCTTC. This sequence encodes CASSPPASVENEQFF. The V call is TRBV18, the J call TRBJ2-1, with D perhaps matching TRBD2 (6 bases). Germline V gene sequence: CDR1 KGHSH, CDR2 LQKENI. With 0 bases removed from V and 7 bases from J, the gap between germline ends came to 13 bases. This CDR3 contains 15 residues.

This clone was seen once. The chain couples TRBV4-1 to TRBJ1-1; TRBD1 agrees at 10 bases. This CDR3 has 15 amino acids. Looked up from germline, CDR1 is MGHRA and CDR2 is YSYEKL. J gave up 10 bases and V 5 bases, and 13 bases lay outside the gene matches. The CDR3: CASSNRDRGVGGAFF. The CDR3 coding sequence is TGCGCCAGCAGCAACCGGGACAGGGGAGTCGGTGGAGCTTTCTTT.

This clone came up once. The CDR3 here is CASSQWTSGTYEQYF. For the CDR3, the DNA is TGCGCCAGCAGCCAATGGACTAGCGGGACCTACGAGCAGTACTTC. The chain employs TRBV4-1 and TRBJ2-7, with 12 positions matching TRBD2. The germline V gene has CDR1 MGHRA and CDR2 YSYEKL. This CDR3 spans 15 amino acids. The V gene end was trimmed by 2 bases and the J gene end by 2 bases; junction bases not matched to a gene: 1.

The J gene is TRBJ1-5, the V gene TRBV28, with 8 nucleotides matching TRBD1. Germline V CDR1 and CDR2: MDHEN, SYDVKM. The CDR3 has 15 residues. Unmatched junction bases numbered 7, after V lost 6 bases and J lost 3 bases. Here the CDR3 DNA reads TGTGCCAGCAGCCGCTGGACAGGGTTCAATCAGCCCCAGCATTTT. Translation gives CASSRWTGFNQPQHF.